The 2 T cell receptor beta chains below all came from one sample that was sequenced in a study of control samples from healthy donors and cancer patients. Sequenced by immunoSEQ multiplex PCR; TCRdb stores in-frame clones only, minus some. The data show about 89,000 clones, about 84% seen once. The sample consisted of blood. These receptors were taken from a woman aged 40 to 49 in good health.

This clone was seen just once. The chain recombines TRBV7-3 with TRBJ2-1; D possibly uses TRBD1 or TRBD2 (5 bases each). This CDR3 comprises 14 residues. V was cut by 7 bases and J by 9 bases, with 19 bases left in between. CDR1 SGHTA and CDR2 FQGTGA come from the germline V gene. CDR3 region: CASTPTARGGEQFF. The CDR3 DNA reads as TGTGCCAGCACCCCCACGGCGAGGGGCGGTGAGCAGTTCTTC.

The chain couples TRBV25-1 to TRBJ2-3, with D perhaps matching TRBD1 (6 bases). Trimming took off 3 bases at V and 2 bases at J, with 12 bases between the two ends. The CDR3 sequence is 15 residues long. CDR1 is MGHDK, CDR2 SYGVNS, per germline. Here the CDR3 DNA reads TGTGCCAGCAGTGACTTCAGGGGTAACACAGATACGCAGTATTTT. It yields the protein CASSDFRGNTDTQYF.